This T cell receptor (beta chain) was recorded in a study of CD4 T cells in relation to SARS-CoV-2 and coronaviruses. On the study more broadly: Negative control cultures got HIV-1 Nef peptides or no peptide.

The unexposed donors gave CD4+ T cells in about 2010-2019, prior to COVID-19. Isolation of CD4+ T cells took place after roughly nine days in culture. Regarding this clone: Its antigen is unidentified.

CDR1 and CDR2 (germline): SGDLS, YYNGEE. The ends lost 4 bases at V and 7 bases at J; junction bases unmatched: 13. The CDR3 runs to 16 residues. The assay was immunoSEQ multiplex PCR, and TCRdb's table has in-frame clones only and misses some. This repertoire shows about 22,000 clones, 74% found once; its top ten account for roughly 12%. V usage is TRBV9 and J usage is TRBJ2-7, with 11 bases fitting TRBD2. This clonotype was sampled from a human donor in good health. The sequenced material came from CD4+ T cells from PBMCs, cultured in vitro. CDR3 region: CASSPHSNGLAGEQYF. In nucleotides, the CDR3 is TGTGCCAGCAGCCCACATTCCAATGGACTAGCGGGTGAGCAGTACTTC.